The 3 T cell receptor beta chains below all came from one sample that was sequenced in a study of early T cells in non-severe SARS-CoV-2 infection. TCRdb reprocessed the 5' RACE reads with MiXCR, giving one entry per CDR3 protein. This sample yields about 59,000 distinct CDR3 sequences, of which approximately 13% are seen a single time; about a tenth belongs to the top ten. Sample: whole blood, taken at baseline. The receptors shown here come from an adult who was a healthcare worker with PCR-confirmed SARS-CoV-2 infection or an uninfected control (not recorded which).

The chain joins TRBV28 to TRBJ1-1, with 11 bases matching TRBD1. The CDR3 contains 17 residues. The germline V gene encodes CDR1 MDHEN and CDR2 SYDVKM. V lost 3 bases and J lost 6; bases outside the gene matches: 12. The CDR3 sequence is CASSLVDRGRGIAEAFF. The CDR3 DNA reads TGTGCCAGCAGTTTGGTGGACAGGGGGCGAGGAATCGCTGAAGCTTTCTTT.

The chain couples TRBV29-1 to TRBJ2-7, with D perhaps given as TRBD1 or TRBD2 (5 bases each). The germline gives CDR1 SQVTM, CDR2 ANQGSEA. The CDR3 runs 14 residues. Trimming took off 0 bases at V and 2 bases at J, with 11 bases between the two ends. This chain's CDR3 is CSVEDPGRTYEQYF. DNA of the CDR3: TGCAGCGTTGAAGATCCGGGACGGACCTACGAGCAGTACTTC.

This clonotype was counted many times. This chain links TRBV27 with TRBJ1-6; no firm D call. The ends were cut back, 5 bases at V and 6 bases at J, with 8 bases in the middle. Germline V gene data show CDR1 as MNHEY and CDR2 as SMNVEV (reference sequence). This CDR3 comprises 13 residues. The CDR3 DNA reads TGTGCCAGCAGTATCAATTTTAATTCACCCCTCCACTTT. Its translation is CASSINFNSPLHF.